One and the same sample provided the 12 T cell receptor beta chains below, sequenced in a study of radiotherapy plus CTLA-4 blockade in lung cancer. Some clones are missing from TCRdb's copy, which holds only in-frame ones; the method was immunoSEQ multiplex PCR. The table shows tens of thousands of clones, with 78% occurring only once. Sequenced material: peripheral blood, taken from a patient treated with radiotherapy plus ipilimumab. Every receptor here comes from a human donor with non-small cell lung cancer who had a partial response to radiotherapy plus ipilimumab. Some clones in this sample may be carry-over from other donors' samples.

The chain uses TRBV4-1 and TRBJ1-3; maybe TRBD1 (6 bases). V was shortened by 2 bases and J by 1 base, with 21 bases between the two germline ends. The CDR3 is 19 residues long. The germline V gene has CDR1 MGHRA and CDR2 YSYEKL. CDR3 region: CASSQTPGHLRSSGNTIYF. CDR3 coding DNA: TGCGCCAGCAGCCAAACCCCGGGACACCTACGCTCATCTGGAAACACCATATATTTT.

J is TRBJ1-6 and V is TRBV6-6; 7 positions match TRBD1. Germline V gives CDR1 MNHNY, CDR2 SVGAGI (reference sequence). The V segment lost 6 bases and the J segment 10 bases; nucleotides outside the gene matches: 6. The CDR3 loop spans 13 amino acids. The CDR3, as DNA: TGTGCCAGCAGGATCACAGGGGAATCACCCCTCCACTTT. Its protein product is CASRITGESPLHF.

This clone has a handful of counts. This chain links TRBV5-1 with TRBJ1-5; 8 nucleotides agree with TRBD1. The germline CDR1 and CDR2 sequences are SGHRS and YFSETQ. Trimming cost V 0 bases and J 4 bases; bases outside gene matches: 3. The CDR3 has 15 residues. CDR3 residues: CASSLGQGANQPQHF. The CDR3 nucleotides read TGCGCCAGCAGCTTGGGGCAGGGGGCGAATCAGCCCCAGCATTTT. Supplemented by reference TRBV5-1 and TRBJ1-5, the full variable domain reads KAGVTQTPRYLIKTRGQQVTLSCSPISGHRSVSWYQQTPGQGLQFLFEYFSETQRNKGNFPGRFSGRQFSNSRSEMNVSTLELGDSALYLCASSLGQGANQPQHFGDGTRLSIL.

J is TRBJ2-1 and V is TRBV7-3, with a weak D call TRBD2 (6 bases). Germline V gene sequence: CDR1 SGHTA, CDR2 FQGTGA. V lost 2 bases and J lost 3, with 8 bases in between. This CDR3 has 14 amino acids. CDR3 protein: CASSLAGHYNEQFF. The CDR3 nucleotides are TGTGCCAGCAGCTTAGCGGGGCACTACAATGAGCAGTTCTTC.

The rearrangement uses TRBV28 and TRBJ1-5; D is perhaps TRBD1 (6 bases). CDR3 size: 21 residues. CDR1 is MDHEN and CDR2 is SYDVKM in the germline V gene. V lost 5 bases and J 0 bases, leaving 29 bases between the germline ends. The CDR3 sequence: CASSPQPRAGGTKISNQPQHF. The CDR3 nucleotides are TGTGCCAGCAGTCCTCAACCCAGGGCGGGGGGCACAAAGATTAGCAATCAGCCCCAGCATTTT. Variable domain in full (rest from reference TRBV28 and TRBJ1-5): DVKVTQSSRYLVKRTGEKVFLECVQDMDHENMFWYRQDPGLGLRLIYFSYDVKMKEKGDIPEGYSVSREKKERFSLILESASTNQTSMYLCASSPQPRAGGTKISNQPQHFGDGTRLSIL.

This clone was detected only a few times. The CDR3: CASSGLVGYSNQPQHF. The CDR3 DNA reads as TGTGCCAGCAGTGGACTAGTGGGTTATAGCAATCAGCCCCAGCATTTT. The J gene is TRBJ1-5, the V gene TRBV6-1; D not resolved. This CDR3 comprises 16 residues. V was shortened by 4 bases and J by 0 bases, with 13 bases between the two germline ends. The germline gives CDR1 MNHNS, CDR2 SASEGT.

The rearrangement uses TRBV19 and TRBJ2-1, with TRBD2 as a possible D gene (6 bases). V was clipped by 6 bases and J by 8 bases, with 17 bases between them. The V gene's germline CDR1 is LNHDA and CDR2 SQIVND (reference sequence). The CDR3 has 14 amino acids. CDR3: CASRSSRGADEQFF. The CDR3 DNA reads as TGTGCCAGTAGATCGTCCCGCGGGGCTGATGAGCAGTTCTTC.

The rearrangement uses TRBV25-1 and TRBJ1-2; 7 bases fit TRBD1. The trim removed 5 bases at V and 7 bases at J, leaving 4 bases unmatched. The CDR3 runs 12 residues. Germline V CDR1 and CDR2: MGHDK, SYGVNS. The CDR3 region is CASSPGQSGYTF. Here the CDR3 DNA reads TGTGCCAGCAGTCCGGGACAGTCTGGCTACACCTTC.

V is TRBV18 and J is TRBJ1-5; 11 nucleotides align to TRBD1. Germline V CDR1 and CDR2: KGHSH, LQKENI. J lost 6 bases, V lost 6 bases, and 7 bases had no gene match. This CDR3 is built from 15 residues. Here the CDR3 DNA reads TGTGCCAGCTCCCCGGGACAGGGGGTAGGTCAGCCCCAGCATTTT. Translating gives CASSPGQGVGQPQHF.

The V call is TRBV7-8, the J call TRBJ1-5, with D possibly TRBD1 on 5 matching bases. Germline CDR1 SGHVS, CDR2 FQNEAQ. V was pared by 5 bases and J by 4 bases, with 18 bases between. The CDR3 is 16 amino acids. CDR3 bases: TGTGCCAGCAGCCCCAGGGCCTCAGGGAAAAATCAGCCCCAGCATTTT. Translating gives CASSPRASGKNQPQHF.

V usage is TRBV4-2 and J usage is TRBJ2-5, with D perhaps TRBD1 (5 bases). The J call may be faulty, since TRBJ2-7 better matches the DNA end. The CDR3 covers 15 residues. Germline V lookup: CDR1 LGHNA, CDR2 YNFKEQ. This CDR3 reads CASSQAGSRGGEQYF. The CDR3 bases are TGTGCCAGCAGCCAGGCCGGGTCTAGGGGCGGCGAGCAGTACTTC.

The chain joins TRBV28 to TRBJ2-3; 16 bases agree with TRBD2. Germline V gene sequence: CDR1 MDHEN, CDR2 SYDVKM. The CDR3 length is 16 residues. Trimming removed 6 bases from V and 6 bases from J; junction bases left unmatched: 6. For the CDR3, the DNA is TGTGCCAGCAGATCCGGGACTAGCGGGAGGGGGGATACGCAGTATTTT. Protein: CASRSGTSGRGDTQYF. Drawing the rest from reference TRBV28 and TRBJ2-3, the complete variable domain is DVKVTQSSRYLVKRTGEKVFLECVQDMDHENMFWYRQDPGLGLRLIYFSYDVKMKEKGDIPEGYSVSREKKERFSLILESASTNQTSMYLCASRSGTSGRGDTQYFGPGTRLTVL.